This note documents a single TCR beta chain sequence. No antigen is known for it. This sample is part of a study of cytomegalovirus exposure and HLA in healthy donors. Broader study findings: Cytomegalovirus association was listed for 170 or so TCR beta chains.

Donors came from a validation cohort of over a hundred subjects, distinct from the first 666-subject cohort. Measured with immunoSEQ multiplex PCR; TCRdb has only the in-frame clones, and not every one. The top ten clones hold more than 1.1% of a sample with about 190,000 clones, more than 75% of them seen once. The V and J ends lost 4 bases and 4 bases respectively, with 16 bases between them. This CDR3 has 15 amino acids. The germline CDR1 and CDR2 sequences are MGHRA and YSYEKL. The TCR comes from a woman younger than 30 in good health and CMV-seronegative. The specimen sequenced was PBMCs. The chain recombines TRBV4-1 with TRBJ1-2, with a possible D match to TRBD1 (6 bases). DNA of the CDR3: TGCGCCAGCAGCCCGACAGGAGACTATTCCTATGGCTACACCTTC. Translating gives CASSPTGDYSYGYTF.